Following are 31 T cell receptor beta chains from one sample sequenced in a study of blood T cell repertoires in COVID-19. Only in-frame clones appear in the TCRdb table, and some are missing; sequencing was by immunoSEQ multiplex PCR. Of almost 250,000 clones detected, around 89% appear once; the ten largest clones hold over 4%. Sequences were obtained from PBMCs or T cells enriched from blood (not recorded which). The receptors derive from a woman in her 30s who had recovered from COVID-19.

The count of this clone is one. CDR3 sequence (DNA): TGCAGCGTTGAACTCAGCGGGTATTACAATGAGCAGTTCTTC. It specifies CSVELSGYYNEQFF. The chain is built from TRBV29-1 and TRBJ2-1; possible D gene TRBD2, 6 bases. Trimming removed 2 bases from V and 4 bases from J, with 12 bases in between. CDR3 length equals 14 residues. Germline V CDR1 and CDR2: SQVTM, ANQGSEA.

This chain joins TRBV19 and TRBJ1-5; a possible D gene is TRBD1 (5 bases). This CDR3 is built from 15 residues. CDR1 and CDR2 from the germline V gene are LNHDA and SQIVND (reference sequence). V was pared by 7 bases and J by 1 base, with 14 bases between. CDR3 amino acids: CASTPQDISNQPQHF. In DNA, the CDR3 is TGTGCCAGTACCCCACAGGATATCAGCAATCAGCCCCAGCATTTT. The variable domain in full, completed from reference TRBV19 and TRBJ1-5, reads DGGITQSPKYLFRKEGQNVTLSCEQNLNHDAMYWYRQDPGQGLRLIYYSQIVNDFQKGDIAEGYSVSREKKESFPLTVTSAQKNPTAFYLCASTPQDISNQPQHFGDGTRLSIL.

This clone was observed a handful of times. J is TRBJ2-1 and V is TRBV6-2 or TRBV6-3; D ambiguous. Looked up from germline, CDR1 is MNHEY and CDR2 is SVGEGT. V gave up 6 bases and J gave up 5 bases, with 5 bases separating them. The CDR3 totals 11 residues. CDR3 protein: CASSINNEQFF. The CDR3, as DNA: TGTGCCAGCAGCATCAACAATGAGCAGTTCTTC.

This clone was detected once. The V gene is TRBV21-1, the J gene TRBJ1-2. TRBV21-1 is deemed a pseudogene. The CDR3 covers 14 residues. The CDR3 nucleotides are TGTGCCAGCAGCAATCGTTTCGGGAGATATGGCTACACCTTC. This encodes CASSNRFGRYGYTF.

CDR3 in amino acids: CASSQYRGTGGRETQYF. DNA for the CDR3: TGCGCCAGCAGCCAATACCGCGGGACAGGGGGCAGAGAGACCCAGTACTTC. The rearrangement links TRBV5-1 to TRBJ2-5; 12 bases are a match to TRBD1. The germline CDR1 and CDR2 sequences are SGHRS and YFSETQ. Trimming removed 4 bases from V and 4 bases from J; junction bases left unmatched: 11. CDR3 length: 17 residues.

This chain joins TRBV28 and TRBJ1-2; no definite D call. Germline V CDR1 and CDR2: MDHEN, SYDVKM. Trimming cost V 8 bases and J 3 bases, with 10 bases left between them. The CDR3 extends over 12 amino acids. This CDR3 is CASGYRDYGYTF. The CDR3, as DNA: TGTGCCAGCGGTTACAGAGACTATGGCTACACCTTC.

The chain links TRBV5-4 to TRBJ2-1; D perhaps matches TRBD2 (6 bases). CDR3 length equals 14 residues. Germline V gives CDR1 SGHNT, CDR2 YYREEE (reference sequence). Trimming took 0 bases from V and 6 from J, leaving 10 bases between them. The CDR3 DNA follows: TGTGCCAGCAGCTTGGCCGGGGGTCTCAATGAGCAGTTCTTC. This codes for CASSLAGGLNEQFF. Full variable domain (rest looked up from reference TRBV5-4 and TRBJ2-1): ETGVTQSPTHLIKTRGQQVTLRCSSQSGHNTVSWYQQALGQGPQFIFQYYREEENGRGNFPPRFSGLQFPNYSSELNVNALELDDSALYLCASSLAGGLNEQFFGPGTRLTVL.

The rearrangement uses TRBV4-3 and TRBJ2-1; 7 positions match TRBD2. Germline assignment: CDR1 LGHNA and CDR2 YSLEER. V dropped 0 bases and J dropped 1; count of bases not matched to a gene: 3. The CDR3 sequence is 16 residues long. Written as DNA, the CDR3 is TGCGCCAGCAGCCAAGATCGGCGGGAGTCCTACAATGAGCAGTTCTTC. This translates into CASSQDRRESYNEQFF.

V is TRBV28 and J is TRBJ1-2; 9 bases are shared with TRBD1. The CDR3 is made up of 17 amino acids. The germline V gene encodes CDR1 MDHEN and CDR2 SYDVKM. The trim removed 7 bases at V and 1 base at J, leaving 13 bases unmatched. CDR3 protein: CASTMAPGQGFNYGYTF. The CDR3, as DNA: TGTGCCAGCACTATGGCACCGGGACAGGGATTTAACTATGGCTACACCTTC.

The chain couples TRBV7-6 to TRBJ2-2; TRBD1 matches 7 bases. V trimming: 2 bases; J trimming: 0 bases; junction bases outside the gene matches: 3. The CDR3 extends over 16 amino acids. CDR1 and CDR2 from the germline V gene are SGHVS and FNYEAQ. The chain's CDR3 is CASSLLGQANTGELFF. CDR3 coding DNA: TGTGCCAGCAGCTTACTTGGACAGGCGAACACCGGGGAGCTGTTTTTT.

The genes are TRBV5-5 and TRBJ1-2; 9 bases match TRBD1. CDR3 length equals 17 residues. Germline CDR1 reads SGHKS; CDR2 reads YYEKEE (reference sequence). The junction had 16 bases not matched to a gene; V was cut back by 2 bases and J by 8 bases. CDR3 in amino acids: CASSLNSGTGNSYGYTF. Written as DNA, the CDR3 is TGTGCCAGCAGCTTAAACTCCGGGACAGGGAATTCATACGGCTACACCTTC. Full variable domain (remainder filled in from reference TRBV5-5 and TRBJ1-2): DAGVTQSPTHLIKTRGQQVTLRCSPISGHKSVSWYQQVLGQGPQFIFQYYEKEERGRGNFPDRFSARQFPNYSSELNVNALLLGDSALYLCASSLNSGTGNSYGYTFGSGTRLTVV.

The chain employs TRBV7-3 and TRBJ2-7, with D tentatively TRBD1 (5 bases). V lost 2 bases, J lost 3 bases, and 14 bases lay in between. The CDR3 runs to 15 residues. Germline assignment: CDR1 SGHTA and CDR2 FQGTGA. The CDR3 spells CASSLGQGGDYEQYF. The CDR3 coding sequence is TGTGCCAGCAGCTTAGGGCAGGGTGGAGACTACGAGCAGTACTTC.

The chain's CDR3 is CASSTQTGLSGYGYTF. The CDR3 DNA follows: TGTGCCAGCAGCACCCAGACAGGGTTAAGTGGATATGGCTACACCTTC. The V call is TRBV7-2, the J call TRBJ1-2; 7 positions match TRBD1. Germline assignment: CDR1 SGHTA and CDR2 FQGNSA. V lost 5 bases, J lost 5 bases, and 14 bases stayed unmatched. This CDR3 is 16 amino acids long.

The chain uses TRBV6-5 and TRBJ2-5, with D perhaps matching TRBD2 (5 bases). Trimming shortened V by 2 bases and J by 1 base, and 11 bases separated the two germline ends. The CDR3 runs 15 residues. The germline CDR1 and CDR2 sequences are MNHEY and SVGAGI. The DNA of the CDR3 is TGTGCCAGCAGTTACCTCTCCAGCGGCCAAGAGACCCAGTACTTC. Translating it yields CASSYLSSGQETQYF.

The chain uses TRBV6-2 or TRBV6-3 and TRBJ1-4, with D possibly TRBD1 on 5 matching bases. The CDR3 is made up of 14 amino acids. Germline V gene sequence: CDR1 MNHEY, CDR2 SVGEGT. V was pared by 4 bases and J by 7 bases, with 13 bases between. The CDR3 bases are TGTGCCAGCAGTTGGGCAGGGCTTTTTGAAAAACTGTTTTTT. It codes for CASSWAGLFEKLFF.

The chain carries TRBV7-2 and TRBJ1-5, with 9 bases identical to TRBD1. Germline-derived CDR1 and CDR2 are SGHTA and FQGNSA. CDR3 length: 13 residues. V lost 5 bases to trimming and J lost 7 bases; unmatched junction nucleotides: 3. CDR3 sequence (DNA): TGTGCCAGCAGCGCGACAGGGGGACAGCCCCAGCATTTT. This gives the protein CASSATGGQPQHF.

The chain uses TRBV28 and TRBJ2-7, with a possible D match to TRBD2 (6 bases). The germline V and J ends were trimmed by 3 bases and 3 bases, with 18 bases remaining between them. The germline V gene encodes CDR1 MDHEN and CDR2 SYDVKM. This CDR3 contains 16 residues. DNA for the CDR3: TGTGCCAGCAGTTTGGGGACTGGCGCCCTTTACTACGAGCAGTACTTC. Protein product: CASSLGTGALYYEQYF.

The chain joins TRBV19 to TRBJ2-3; the D is unclear. Trimming pared 5 bases from V and 6 bases from J, leaving 15 bases between. Looked up from germline, CDR1 is LNHDA and CDR2 is SQIVND (reference sequence). The CDR3 totals 14 residues. CDR3 region: CASSRFSGLDTQYF. CDR3 coding DNA: TGTGCCAGTAGTCGGTTCTCGGGTTTGGATACGCAGTATTTT.

The V and J genes are TRBV5-8 and TRBJ1-6; D call uncertain. The germline CDR1 and CDR2 sequences are SGHTS and YDEGEE. Trimming stripped 3 bases from V and 10 bases from J, with 14 bases between. The CDR3 extends over 14 amino acids. The CDR3 coding sequence is TGTGCCAGCAGCTCTGGCCAACCGAGGTCACCCCTCCACTTT. Amino acids: CASSSGQPRSPLHF.

This clone was counted once. The chain carries TRBV6-5 and TRBJ1-2; D is ambiguous. CDR1 and CDR2 (germline): MNHEY, SVGAGI. The length of the CDR3 is 12 residues. V shed 7 bases and J shed 1 base, with 7 bases lying between them. The CDR3 sequence is CASTSGNYGYTF. The CDR3 region has the DNA TGTGCCAGCACCTCAGGTAACTATGGCTACACCTTC.

The J gene is TRBJ2-1, the V gene TRBV3-1 (or the pseudogene TRBV3-2), with D perhaps matching TRBD2 (6 bases). This CDR3 has 17 residues. Germline CDR1 reads LGHDT; CDR2 reads YNNKEL (reference sequence). V was trimmed by 2 bases and J by 5 bases, leaving 19 bases between them. In DNA, the CDR3 is TGTGCCAGCAGCCAACTCGGGGGAGCGGCCCGGAACAATGAGCAGTTCTTC. It encodes CASSQLGGAARNNEQFF.

The chain combines TRBV19 with TRBJ1-5, with no clear D. V lost 5 bases, J lost 4 bases, and 15 bases lay in between. CDR1 and CDR2 (germline): LNHDA, SQIVND (reference sequence). The CDR3 consists of 15 residues. CDR3 sequence: CASSPELGRNQPQHF. Here the CDR3 DNA reads TGTGCCAGTAGTCCGGAATTGGGCAGGAATCAGCCCCAGCATTTT.

V and J are TRBV2 and TRBJ2-1, with D perhaps matching TRBD1 (6 bases). CDR3 length equals 13 residues. Germline lookup yields CDR1 SNHLY and CDR2 FYNNEI. Trimming shortened V by 1 base and J by 10 bases, and 11 bases separated the two germline ends. CDR3 DNA: TGTGCCAGCAGTGAAGTTCCGACAGGCGAGCAGTTCTTC. Protein sequence: CASSEVPTGEQFF.

The chain recombines TRBV4-1 with TRBJ2-3; 8 positions match TRBD2. The length of the CDR3 is 19 residues. V gave up 1 base and J gave up 1 base; unmatched junction bases: 13. Germline V lookup: CDR1 MGHRA, CDR2 YSYEKL. CDR3 DNA sequence: TGCGCCAGCAGCCAAGCCCGCCTAGTAGGAGCGGGAGGCACAGATACGCAGTATTTT. Protein product: CASSQARLVGAGGTDTQYF.

This clone was counted only a few times. This chain connects TRBV7-9 to TRBJ1-2; D unclear. The CDR3 extends over 15 amino acids. The ends were cut back, 4 bases at V and 6 bases at J, with 18 bases in the middle. The germline V gene has CDR1 SEHNR and CDR2 FQNEAQ (reference sequence). CDR3 sequence reads: CASSYPPGRTNGYTF. The CDR3 DNA reads TGTGCCAGCAGCTATCCCCCAGGCAGAACAAATGGCTACACCTTC.

The chain recombines TRBV7-6 with TRBJ2-2, with D perhaps TRBD2 (7 bases). The CDR3 sequence is 17 residues long. Germline values: CDR1 SGHVS, CDR2 FNYEAQ. V lost 2 bases, J lost 4 bases, and 17 bases lay in between. For the CDR3, the DNA is TGTGCCAGCAGCTTACAGGCTAGCGGAGGGGGCACCGGGGAGCTGTTTTTT. Protein product: CASSLQASGGGTGELFF.

The chain employs TRBV29-1 and TRBJ2-1; no reliable D call. The CDR3 is 11 amino acids. CDR1 SQVTM and CDR2 ANQGSEA come from the germline V gene. V was trimmed by 5 bases and J by 7 bases, leaving 9 bases between them. CDR3 sequence reads: CSVTALNEQFF. Here the CDR3 DNA reads TGCAGCGTTACAGCATTGAATGAGCAGTTCTTC.

J is TRBJ1-2 and V is TRBV28, with 7 bases lining up with TRBD1. V lost 8 bases and J lost 1; bases outside the gene matches: 7. Germline V lookup: CDR1 MDHEN, CDR2 SYDVKM. The CDR3 is made up of 14 amino acids. The CDR3 here is CASSTTGDNYGYTF. The CDR3 DNA sequence: TGTGCCAGCTCCACAACAGGGGATAACTATGGCTACACCTTC.

This chain joins TRBV15 and TRBJ2-2; 12 bases match TRBD2. The germline V gene has CDR1 LNHNV and CDR2 YYDKDF (reference sequence). The CDR3 runs 19 residues. V trimming: 1 base; J trimming: 7 bases; junction bases outside the gene matches: 13. The CDR3 spells CATSRGLAGGPALHGELFF. The CDR3 DNA reads as TGTGCCACCAGCAGAGGTCTAGCGGGAGGGCCGGCGTTGCACGGGGAGCTGTTTTTT.

The chain has TRBV2 and TRBJ1-6, with D unresolved. CDR3 size: 15 residues. CDR1 is SNHLY, CDR2 FYNNEI, per germline. V lost 5 bases and J 9 bases, leaving 17 bases between the germline ends. The CDR3 bases are TGTGCCAGCAGTAAGAATAGTCGAGGGTTTTCACCCCTCCACTTT. This gives the protein CASSKNSRGFSPLHF. The full variable domain, in which reference TRBV2 and TRBJ1-6 provide the parts outside the CDR3, is EPEVTQTPSHQVTQMGQEVILRCVPISNHLYFYWYRQILGQKVEFLVSFYNNEISEKSEIFDDQFSVERPDGSNFTLKIRSTKLEDSAMYFCASSKNSRGFSPLHFGNGTRLTVT.

The V and J genes are TRBV3-1 (or the pseudogene TRBV3-2) and TRBJ1-5; 8 nucleotides match TRBD1. Germline-derived CDR1 and CDR2 are LGHDT and YNNKEL (reference sequence). This CDR3 has 16 amino acids. Trimming cost V 0 bases and J 5 bases; bases outside gene matches: 6. CDR3 in amino acids: CASSQEPQQGDQPQHF. The CDR3 bases are TGTGCCAGCAGCCAAGAGCCCCAACAGGGGGATCAGCCCCAGCATTTT.